A single sample is the source of the 27 T cell receptor beta chains below, sequenced in a study of T cell clusters in autoimmune cytopenias (dated by TCRdb to about 2019). Sequencing was performed on an Illumina MiSeq. TRB rearrangements were amplified by multiplex PCR following a touch-down protocol, with the TRB-A and TRB-B primer pools mixed in one tube. TCRdb reanalyzed the reads, keeping one entry per CDR3 protein sequence and omitting DNA. In this sample's table one finds roughly 6,700 distinct CDR3 sequences. The ten largest clones take up approximately 8% of the sample. Each sample's TRB amplification started from 250 ng of peripheral blood genomic DNA, which corresponds to 38,000 or so genome equivalents. This sample was also put to use in a study of T cell repertoires in aging, cancer and after chemotherapy.

The sequenced material came from peripheral blood. These receptors were obtained from a human donor in good health.

This clonotype is called large based on its frequency. V usage is TRBV29-1 and J usage is TRBJ2-5; the TCRdb call, TRBD2, lacks DNA for checking. Germline V lookup: CDR1 SQVTM, CDR2 ANQGSEA. The CDR3 spans 15 residues. CDR3 in amino acids: CSVAGGDGGQETQYF.

The rearrangement links TRBV11-2 to TRBJ2-2; TCRdb picks TRBD1, but there is no DNA to check that call. The CDR3 has 14 amino acids. Germline CDR1 and CDR2: SGHAT and FQNNGV. CDR3 amino acids: CASSLGGAFGELFF.

This clonotype is identified as medium-sized from frequency. The chain has TRBV19 and TRBJ2-3; TCRdb proposes TRBD2, but this gene call is untestable without DNA. In germline, CDR1 is LNHDA, CDR2 SQIVND (reference sequence). CDR3 length: 15 residues. The chain's CDR3 is CASRGKGLGLDTQYF.

The CDR3 spells CSVRRTSGGADTQYF. V gene TRBV29-1 combines with J gene TRBJ2-3; absent DNA, TCRdb's TRBD2 call cannot be checked. Germline V lookup: CDR1 SQVTM, CDR2 ANQGSEA. The CDR3 extends over 15 amino acids.

The chain is built from TRBV10-3 and TRBJ1-1. This CDR3 spans 12 amino acids. CDR1 and CDR2 from the germline V gene are ENHRY and SYGVKD. CDR3 residues: CAIGYLDTEAFF.

Frequency places this clonotype as medium-sized (0.01 to 0.1%). The chain uses TRBV11-3 and TRBJ2-2. CDR1 and CDR2 from the germline V gene are SGHNT and YENEEA. This CDR3 has 14 amino acids. Here the CDR3 reads CASSLERNTGELFF.

This clonotype counts as medium-sized by frequency. The rearrangement links TRBV6-2 or TRBV6-3 to TRBJ1-4; lacking DNA, the TRBD1 call made by TCRdb goes unchecked. From germline, CDR1 is MNHEY and CDR2 SVGEGT. This CDR3 has 13 residues. CDR3 loop: CASRSTGDEKLFF.

The chain carries TRBV6-1 and TRBJ2-3; TCRdb lists TRBD1, though no DNA is available to test this call. CDR1 is MNHNS and CDR2 is SASEGT in the germline V gene. CDR3 length equals 17 residues. CDR3 in amino acids: CASVPAGGGGARDTQYF.

CDR3: CASSFPGGRTDTQYF. This chain connects TRBV5-6 to TRBJ2-3; TCRdb outputs TRBD1, but without DNA this stays unchecked. The length of the CDR3 is 15 residues. Per the germline V gene, CDR1 is SGHDT and CDR2 is YYEEEE. The complete variable domain, with remaining parts taken from reference TRBV5-6 and TRBJ2-3, reads DAGVTQSPTHLIKTRGQQVTLRCSPKSGHDTVSWYQQALGQGPQFIFQYYEEEERQRGNFPDRFSGHQFPNYSSELNVNALLLGDSALYLCASSFPGGRTDTQYFGPGTRLTVL.

This clonotype registers medium-sized by frequency. This chain links TRBV19 with TRBJ1-5. CDR1 and CDR2 from the germline V gene are LNHDA and SQIVND (reference sequence). CDR3 length equals 14 residues. The CDR3 reads CASSVLASGQPQHF.

This clonotype registers medium-sized by frequency. The V and J genes are TRBV19 and TRBJ1-1. The germline V gene has CDR1 LNHDA and CDR2 SQIVND (reference sequence). The CDR3 extends over 13 amino acids. This chain's CDR3 is CASSLSAYPNAFF.

J is TRBJ1-4 and V is TRBV11-2; the D call of TRBD1 rests on TCRdb alone, since no DNA is present to check it. The CDR3 runs to 15 residues. Germline CDR1 reads SGHAT; CDR2 reads FQNNGV. The CDR3 is CASSWSRGSKEKLFF.

The chain combines TRBV6-2 or TRBV6-3 with TRBJ2-3; the D call of TRBD2 rests on TCRdb alone, since no DNA is present to check it. This CDR3 region has 16 residues. Germline assignment: CDR1 MNHEY and CDR2 SVGEGT. Here the CDR3 reads CASSDRRVSGSPTQYF.

This clonotype is called medium-sized based on its frequency. V usage is TRBV29-1 and J usage is TRBJ1-3. CDR1 is SQVTM and CDR2 is ANQGSEA in the germline V gene. The CDR3 loop spans 12 amino acids. The CDR3 here is CSVVGRGNTIYF.

This sequence joins TRBV6-5 and TRBJ2-1; TCRdb proposes TRBD1, but this gene call is untestable without DNA. CDR3 length equals 13 residues. Germline V gives CDR1 MNHEY, CDR2 SVGAGI. The CDR3 loop is CASSRGSSNEQFF.

This clonotype is called large based on its frequency. The chain is built from TRBV29-1 and TRBJ2-5. This CDR3 has 11 residues. CDR1 is SQVTM, CDR2 ANQGSEA, per germline. CDR3: CSAALREGQYF.

This rearrangement joins TRBV11-3 to TRBJ2-7. The CDR3 totals 16 residues. CDR1 SGHNT and CDR2 YENEEA come from the germline V gene. CDR3 region: CASSYSLRNSSYEQYF. The full variable domain, in which reference TRBV11-3 and TRBJ2-7 provide the parts outside the CDR3, is EAGVVQSPRYKIIEKKQPVAFWCNPISGHNTLYWYLQNLGQGPELLIRYENEEAVDDSQLPKDRFSAERLKGVDSTLKIQPAELGDSAVYLCASSYSLRNSSYEQYFGPGTRLTVT.

J is TRBJ2-5 and V is TRBV7-9; TCRdb names TRBD2, which stays unverified in the absence of DNA. The CDR3 extends over 14 amino acids. CDR1 is SEHNR, CDR2 FQNEAQ, per germline (reference sequence). The CDR3 protein is CASSLRLQPMTQYF.

This clonotype ranks as medium-sized in terms of frequency. This chain connects TRBV29-1 to TRBJ1-2; TCRdb gives TRBD1 as the D gene, but with no DNA this cannot be confirmed. The CDR3 contains 13 residues. Looked up from germline, CDR1 is SQVTM and CDR2 is ANQGSEA. The CDR3: CSVVSAGNYGYTF.

The CDR3 here is CASSLVSLEAFF. This chain joins TRBV11-3 and TRBJ1-1. This CDR3 comprises 12 residues. Per the germline V gene, CDR1 is SGHNT and CDR2 is YENEEA.

V usage is TRBV27 and J usage is TRBJ1-2. The CDR3 sequence is 18 residues long. Germline loops: CDR1 MNHEY, CDR2 SMNVEV (reference sequence). This CDR3 is CASSLSSSADFLPYGYTF.

This clonotype ranks as medium-sized in terms of frequency. This sequence joins TRBV15 and TRBJ1-3. This CDR3 region has 14 residues. Germline CDR1 is LNHNV and CDR2 is YYDKDF (reference sequence). Here the CDR3 reads CATSPVGTGNTIYF.

The chain has TRBV6-1 and TRBJ2-1; TCRdb designates TRBD1, a call that cannot be tested without DNA. Germline values: CDR1 MNHNS, CDR2 SASEGT. CDR3 size: 15 residues. CDR3 region: CASKIGSRGYNEQFF.

Frequency places this clonotype as medium-sized. The chain joins TRBV13 to TRBJ2-3; checking the TCRdb D call of TRBD2 is not possible without DNA. The germline CDR1 and CDR2 sequences are PRHDT and FYEKMQ (reference sequence). The CDR3 spans 15 residues. CDR3: CASSILPLSTDTQYF.

CDR3 amino acids: CASSLARSLAPEAFF. The chain links TRBV12-3 or TRBV12-4 to TRBJ1-1; TCRdb gives TRBD1 as the D gene, but with no DNA this cannot be confirmed. CDR3 size: 15 residues.

By frequency, this clonotype is medium-sized (0.01 to 0.1%). The V and J genes are TRBV19 and TRBJ1-6. CDR1 and CDR2 from the germline V gene are LNHDA and SQIVND (reference sequence). The CDR3 length is 15 residues. The CDR3 protein is CASRPFEDYNSPLHF.

In terms of frequency, this clonotype is medium-sized. The rearrangement joins TRBV19 to TRBJ2-3; TCRdb proposes TRBD1, but this gene call is untestable without DNA. The length of the CDR3 is 14 residues. CDR1 and CDR2 (germline): LNHDA, SQIVND (reference sequence). The CDR3 protein is CASSGTGGFDTQYF.